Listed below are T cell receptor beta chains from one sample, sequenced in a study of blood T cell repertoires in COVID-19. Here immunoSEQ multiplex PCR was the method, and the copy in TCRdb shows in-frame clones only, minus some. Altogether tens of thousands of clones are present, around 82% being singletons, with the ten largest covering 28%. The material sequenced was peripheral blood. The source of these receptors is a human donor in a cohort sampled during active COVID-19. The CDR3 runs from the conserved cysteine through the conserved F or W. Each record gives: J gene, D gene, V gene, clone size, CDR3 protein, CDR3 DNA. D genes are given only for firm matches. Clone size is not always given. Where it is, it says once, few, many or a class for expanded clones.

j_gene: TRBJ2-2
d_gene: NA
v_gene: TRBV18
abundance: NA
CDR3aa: CASSPFSSERNGELFF
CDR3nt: TGTGCCAGCTCTCCTTTTTCCTCCGAGCGTAACGGGGAGCTGTTTTTT

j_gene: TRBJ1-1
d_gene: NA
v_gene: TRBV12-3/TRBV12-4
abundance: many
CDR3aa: CASSFPAGTGFF
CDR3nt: TGTGCCAGCAGTTTTCCGGCCGGCACAGGGTTCTTT

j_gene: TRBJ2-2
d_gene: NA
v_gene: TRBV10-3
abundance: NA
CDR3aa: CAISSTALSPGELFF
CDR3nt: TGTGCCATCTCTTCCACCGCCCTAAGCCCCGGGGAGCTGTTTTTT

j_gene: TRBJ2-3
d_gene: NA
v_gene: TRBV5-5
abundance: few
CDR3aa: CASSLVLDTQYF
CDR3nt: TGTGCCAGCAGCTTGGTCCTAGATACGCAGTATTTT

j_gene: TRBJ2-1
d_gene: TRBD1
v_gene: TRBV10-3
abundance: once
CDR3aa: CAISDFTGAEQFF
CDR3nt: TGTGCCATCAGCGACTTTACAGGGGCTGAGCAGTTCTTC

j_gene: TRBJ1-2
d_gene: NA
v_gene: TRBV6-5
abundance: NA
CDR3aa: CASSYDIGQTYGYTF
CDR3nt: TGTGCCAGCAGTTACGACATAGGACAAACCTATGGCTACACCTTC

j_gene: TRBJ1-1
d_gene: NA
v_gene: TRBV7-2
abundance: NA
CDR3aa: CASSSSGLPQAFF
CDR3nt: TGTGCCAGCAGCTCTAGCGGTTTACCCCAAGCTTTCTTT

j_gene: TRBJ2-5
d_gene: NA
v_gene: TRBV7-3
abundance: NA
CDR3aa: CASSPVSGETQYF
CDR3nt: TGTGCCAGCAGCCCAGTATCGGGTGAGACCCAGTACTTC

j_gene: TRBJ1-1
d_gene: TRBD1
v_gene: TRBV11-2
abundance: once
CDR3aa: CASRGRGTGSALNTEAFF
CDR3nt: TGTGCCAGCAGGGGGCGGGGGACAGGGTCGGCCCTGAACACTGAAGCTTTCTTT

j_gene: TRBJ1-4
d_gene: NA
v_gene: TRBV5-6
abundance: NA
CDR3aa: CASSPNRLAGYEKLFF
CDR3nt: TGTGCCAGCAGCCCTAACAGGCTGGCCGGTTATGAAAAACTGTTTTTT

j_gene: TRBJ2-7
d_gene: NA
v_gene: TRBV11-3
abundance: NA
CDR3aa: CASSPGTSRAEQYF
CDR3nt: TGTGCCAGCAGCCCCGGGACTTCCCGAGCCGAGCAGTACTTC

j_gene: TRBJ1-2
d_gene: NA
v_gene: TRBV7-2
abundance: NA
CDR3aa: CASSLSPGDYGYTF
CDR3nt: TGTGCCAGCAGCTTAAGTCCAGGGGACTATGGCTACACCTTC

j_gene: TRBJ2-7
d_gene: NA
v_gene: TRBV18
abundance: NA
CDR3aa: CASSPRSGSYEQYF
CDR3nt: TGTGCCAGCTCACCCCGCTCGGGCTCCTACGAGCAGTACTTC

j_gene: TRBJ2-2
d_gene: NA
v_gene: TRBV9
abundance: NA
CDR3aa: CASSPRLDTGELFF
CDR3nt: TGTGCCAGCAGCCCCCGACTTGACACCGGGGAGCTGTTTTTT

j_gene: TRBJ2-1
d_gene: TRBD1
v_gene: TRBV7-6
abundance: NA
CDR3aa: CASSLSGTGRNEQFF
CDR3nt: TGTGCCAGCAGCCTTTCCGGGACAGGTCGGAATGAGCAGTTCTTC

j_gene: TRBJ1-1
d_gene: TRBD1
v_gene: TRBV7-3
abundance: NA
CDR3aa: CASSFTTGYNTEAFF
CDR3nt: TGTGCCAGCAGCTTCACGACAGGGTATAATACTGAAGCTTTCTTT

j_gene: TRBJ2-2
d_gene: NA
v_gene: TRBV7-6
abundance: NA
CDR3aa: CASSLGSGAFTGELFF
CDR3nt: TGTGCCAGCAGCTTAGGTTCAGGGGCCTTCACCGGGGAGCTGTTTTTT

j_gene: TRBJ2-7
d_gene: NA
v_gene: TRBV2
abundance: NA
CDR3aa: CASSDVRGYEQYF
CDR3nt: TGTGCCAGCAGTGATGTCAGGGGCTACGAGCAGTACTTC

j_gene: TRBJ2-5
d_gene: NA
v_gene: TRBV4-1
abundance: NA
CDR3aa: CASSISATSLETQYF
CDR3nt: TGCGCCAGCAGCATCAGCGCGACGTCGTTGGAGACCCAGTACTTC

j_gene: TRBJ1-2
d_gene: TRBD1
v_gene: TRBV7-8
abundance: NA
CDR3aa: CASSLGTVRTGYGYTF
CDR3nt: TGTGCCAGCAGCTTAGGTACTGTTCGGACAGGCTATGGCTACACCTTC

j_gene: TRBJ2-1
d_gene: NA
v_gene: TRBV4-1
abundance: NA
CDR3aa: CASSQVWGRGGLYNEQFF
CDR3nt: TGCGCCAGCAGCCAAGTCTGGGGGAGGGGGGGCCTTTACAATGAGCAGTTCTTC

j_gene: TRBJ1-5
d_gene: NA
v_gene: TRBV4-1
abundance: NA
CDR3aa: CASSLDGGASSNQPQHF
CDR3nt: TGCGCCAGCAGCCTCGATGGGGGGGCGAGCAGCAATCAGCCCCAGCATTTT